A single sample is the source of the 21 T cell receptor beta chains below, sequenced in a study of glioma-infiltrating T cells. TCR alpha and beta CDR3 regions were amplified from RNA using iRepertoire nested multiplex PCR. MiXCR, applied by TCRdb to the multiplex PCR reads, yields one record per CDR3 protein. The table lists 300,000 to 400,000 distinct CDR3 sequences, more than 35% of them singletons, with around 13% in the top ten. Sample: glioma tissue, nonneoplastic brain tissue, or PBMCs (not recorded which). These receptors all stem from a human donor with low-grade glioma or glioblastoma, undergoing nonglioma brain surgery, or in good health (not recorded which).

This clonotype was observed a handful of times. The CDR3 coding sequence is TGTGCCAGCAGTCCGGACAGGGGGCGGTCCGTGTTAGCTAACTATGGCTACACCTTC. Amino acids: CASSPDRGRSVLANYGYTF. The chain carries TRBV27 and TRBJ1-2; TRBD1 matches 11 bases. Trimming removed 5 bases from V and 0 bases from J; junction bases left unmatched: 14. The CDR3 covers 19 residues. Germline V CDR1 and CDR2: MNHEY, SMNVEV (reference sequence).

This clonotype has ten or more counts. The rearrangement joins TRBV6-1 to TRBJ1-2; TRBD1 might be the D (5 bases). Trimming took 5 bases from V and 0 from J, leaving 7 bases between them. Germline loops: CDR1 MNHNS, CDR2 SASEGT. This CDR3 is built from 13 residues. As DNA, the CDR3 is TGTGCCAGCAGTTCGACAGCTAACTATGGCTACACCTTC. This encodes CASSSTANYGYTF.

About this clonotype: One base away lies a much larger clone, so this may be a sequencing read error. The chain has TRBV20-1 and TRBJ2-7; D is tentatively TRBD1 or TRBD2 (5 bases each). Trimming cost V 5 bases and J 4 bases, with 15 bases left between them. Per the germline V gene, CDR1 is DFQATT and CDR2 is SNEGSKA (reference sequence). This CDR3 is built from 13 residues. This CDR3 reads CSAGDAGEYEQYF. CDR3 sequence (DNA): TGCAGTGCTGGGGACGCCGGGGAATACGAGCAGTACTTC.

The V call is TRBV7-9, the J call TRBJ1-2, with TRBD1 as a possible D gene (5 bases). The CDR3 runs to 16 residues. Trimming shortened V by 5 bases and J by 4 bases, and 20 bases separated the two germline ends. Germline assignment: CDR1 SEHNR and CDR2 FQNEAQ (reference sequence). CDR3 in DNA: TGTGCCAGCAGCCCAGACGGGGGACTCGTCACCTATGGCTACACCTTC. Amino acids: CASSPDGGLVTYGYTF.

This clonotype was counted at least ten times. This chain joins TRBV28 and TRBJ1-5; 9 positions match TRBD1. From germline, CDR1 is MDHEN and CDR2 SYDVKM. V was pared by 5 bases and J by 6 bases, with 8 bases of the junction left unmatched. The CDR3 runs 15 residues. CDR3 nucleotides: TGTGCCAGCAGTCTCGGACAGGGGTTCGGTCAGCCCCAGCATTTT. Amino acid sequence: CASSLGQGFGQPQHF.

This clonotype was counted at least ten times. The chain uses TRBV6-1 and TRBJ1-2, with 8 nucleotides matching TRBD1. Germline lookup yields CDR1 MNHNS and CDR2 SASEGT. This CDR3 contains 14 residues. Trimming took 5 bases from V and 3 from J; bases not matched to a gene: 5. CDR3 in DNA: TGTGCCAGCAGTCCAACAGGGGGTGACTATGGCTACACCTTC. It translates to CASSPTGGDYGYTF.

In this sample, this clonotype turned up a few times. The chain combines TRBV29-1 with TRBJ1-2; 7 bases are shared with TRBD1. With V trimmed by 7 bases and J by 3 bases, 11 bases remained unmatched. CDR1 is SQVTM and CDR2 is ANQGSEA in the germline V gene. There are 14 residues in the CDR3. CDR3 in DNA: TGCAGCGAAGTGGATGGAGGGGGCGACTATGGCTACACCTTC. It yields the protein CSEVDGGGDYGYTF.

The rearrangement joins TRBV4-2 to TRBJ1-1; no firm D call. The CDR3 totals 18 residues. Germline V gives CDR1 LGHNA, CDR2 YNFKEQ. V was clipped by 0 bases and J by 0 bases, with 17 bases between them. CDR3 loop: CASSQDVLRERLNTEAFF. The CDR3 nucleotides are TGTGCCAGCAGCCAAGATGTACTCCGGGAGAGGTTGAACACTGAAGCTTTCTTT.

The table lists this clonotype with a few counts. The J gene is TRBJ2-7, the V gene TRBV6-5; 10 bases agree with TRBD2. V dropped 2 bases and J dropped 4; count of bases not matched to a gene: 8. The germline V gene has CDR1 MNHEY and CDR2 SVGAGI. CDR3 length: 16 amino acids. The CDR3 coding sequence is TGTGCCAGCAGTTACCGGGGAACTAGCGGGACGTACGAGCAGTACTTC. Protein product: CASSYRGTSGTYEQYF.

This clonotype was detected ten times or more. The chain combines TRBV28 with TRBJ1-2, with TRBD1 matching 9 bases. This CDR3 has 15 residues. Germline assignment: CDR1 MDHEN and CDR2 SYDVKM. The J segment lost 2 bases and the V segment lost 6 bases, leaving 7 bases of the junction unmatched. In nucleotides, the CDR3 is TGTGCCAGCAGCCTCCCGGGACAGGGAAACTATGGCTACACCTTC. Protein sequence: CASSLPGQGNYGYTF.

Concerning this clonotype itself: A much larger clone differs from this one at a single base, so this may be a read error. The V and J genes are TRBV6-2 or TRBV6-3 and TRBJ2-4; D call uncertain. The germline gives CDR1 MNHEY, CDR2 SVGEGT. The CDR3 totals 16 residues. V gave up 6 bases and J gave up 2 bases, with 17 bases separating them. The CDR3 protein is CASSQQSAISKNIQYF. In DNA, the CDR3 is TGTGCCAGCAGCCAACAGTCCGCCATCTCCAAAAACATTCAGTACTTC.

This clonotype was counted at least ten times. The chain is built from TRBV6-2 or TRBV6-3 and TRBJ1-1; 8 bases agree with TRBD1. CDR3 length: 17 residues. V dropped 2 bases and J dropped 4; count of bases not matched to a gene: 12. The germline CDR1 and CDR2 sequences are MNHEY and SVGEGT. The CDR3 DNA reads TGTGCCAGCAGTTACCCGAGCCCCCTCAGGGGGCGCACTGAAGCTTTCTTT. Encoded protein: CASSYPSPLRGRTEAFF.

In its sample, this clonotype was seen a few times. The genes are TRBV28 and TRBJ1-5; no firm D call. The CDR3 length is 13 residues. Per germline, CDR1 MDHEN and CDR2 SYDVKM. V gave up 3 bases and J gave up 6 bases, with 9 bases separating them. The CDR3 reads CASSFGQSQPQHF. The CDR3 bases are TGTGCCAGCAGTTTCGGGCAATCTCAGCCCCAGCATTTT.

This clonotype was detected a few times. The rearrangement uses TRBV4-3 and TRBJ1-3; D not certain. Germline CDR1 LGHNA, CDR2 YSLEER. The V end lost 0 bases, the J end lost 3 bases, and 9 bases lay between the germline ends. There are 15 residues in the CDR3. CDR3 in DNA: TGCGCCAGCAGCCAAGAAGCACGGGGTGGAAACACCATATATTTT. Protein sequence: CASSQEARGGNTIYF.

This rearrangement joins TRBV3-1 to TRBJ2-1; D is unclear. The V end was cut by 1 base, the J end by 9 bases, with 7 bases between. From germline, CDR1 is LGHDT and CDR2 YNNKEL (reference sequence). This CDR3 is built from 12 residues. CDR3 in DNA: TGTGCCAGCAGCCAAGGTTTCAGTGAGCAGTTCTTC. Amino acids: CASSQGFSEQFF.

This clonotype was recorded a few times. Its ends do not fully match the called genes, so a read error is possible. The chain uses TRBV5-1 and TRBJ1-5, with a tentative D call TRBD1 (5 bases). The CDR3 loop spans 15 amino acids. CDR1 and CDR2 (germline): SGHRS, YFSETQ. CDR3 nucleotides: TGCGCCAGCAGACCGGACACAGCCGAGTATCAGCCCCGGCATTTT. It encodes CASRPDTAEYQPRHF. Variable domain in full (rest from reference TRBV5-1 and TRBJ1-5): KAGVTQTPRYLIKTRGQQVTLSCSPISGHRSVSWYQQTPGQGLQFLFEYFSETQRNKGNFPGRFSGRQFSNSRSEMNVSTLELGDSALYLCASRPDTAEYQPRHFGDGTRLSIL.

The chain combines TRBV6-1 with TRBJ2-1; either TRBD1 or TRBD2 may supply D (5 bases each). Germline V gene lookup returns CDR1 MNHNS and CDR2 SASEGT. V was clipped by 7 bases and J by 3 bases, with 16 bases between them. The CDR3 loop spans 15 amino acids. CDR3: CASNVGAGSYNEQFF. In DNA, the CDR3 is TGTGCCAGCAATGTAGGCGCAGGGAGCTACAATGAGCAGTTCTTC.

This rearrangement joins TRBV18 to TRBJ1-2; unclear D gene. Trimming stripped 3 bases from V and 4 bases from J, with 9 bases between. The germline V gene has CDR1 KGHSH and CDR2 LQKENI. The CDR3 contains 13 residues. CDR3 in DNA: TGTGCCAGCTCACCTGACTTAGTCTATGGCTACACCTTC. Translated, it gives CASSPDLVYGYTF. The full variable domain, completed using reference TRBV18 and TRBJ1-2, is NAGVMQNPRHLVRRRGQEARLRCSPMKGHSHVYWYRQLPEEGLKFMVYLQKENIIDESGMPKERFSAEFPKEGPSILRIQQVVRGDSAAYFCASSPDLVYGYTFGSGTRLTVV.

In regard to this clonotype: One end of the junction does not line up with germline, which may come from a read error. This chain uses TRBV10-3 with TRBJ1-2; D is unclear. The CDR3 runs to 12 residues. Germline CDR1 reads ENHRY; CDR2 reads SYGVKD. The CDR3: CAIRGSNYCYTF. The CDR3 DNA reads as TGTGCCATCAGAGGGAGTAACTATTGCTACACCTTC.

The V call is TRBV4-3, the J call TRBJ2-5; 10 positions match TRBD2. The CDR3 consists of 15 residues. From germline, CDR1 is LGHNA and CDR2 YSLEER. After removal of 2 bases from V and 5 bases from J, the junction contained 5 bases not matched to a gene. The CDR3 loop is CASSQQSGGDETQYF. DNA for the CDR3: TGCGCCAGCAGCCAACAGAGCGGGGGGGATGAGACCCAGTACTTC.

V usage is TRBV3-1 and J usage is TRBJ1-1, with D perhaps TRBD1 (6 bases). The CDR3 runs 16 residues. The germline V gene encodes CDR1 LGHDT and CDR2 YNNKEL (reference sequence). V lost 3 bases and J lost 6, with 20 bases in between. In DNA form, the CDR3 reads TGTGCCAGCAGCCAGAGATTCCAGGGGCTTGGCGCTGAAGCTTTCTTT. This gives the protein CASSQRFQGLGAEAFF. Variable domain in full (rest from reference TRBV3-1 and TRBJ1-1): DTAVSQTPKYLVTQMGNDKSIKCEQNLGHDTMYWYKQDSKKFLKIMFSYNNKELIINETVPNRFSPKSPDKAHLNLHINSLELGDSAVYFCASSQRFQGLGAEAFFGQGTRLTVV.